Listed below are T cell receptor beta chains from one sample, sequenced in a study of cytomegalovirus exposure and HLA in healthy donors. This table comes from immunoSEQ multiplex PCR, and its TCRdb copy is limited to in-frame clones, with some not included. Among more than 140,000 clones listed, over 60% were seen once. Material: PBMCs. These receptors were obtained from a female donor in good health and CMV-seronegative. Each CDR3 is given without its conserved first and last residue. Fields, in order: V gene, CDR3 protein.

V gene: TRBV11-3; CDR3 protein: ASSTDRNTEAF
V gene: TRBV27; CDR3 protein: ASSLYPDEQF
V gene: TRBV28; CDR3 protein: ASTSGGVGANVLT
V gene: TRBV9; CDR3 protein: ASSVAQGGGFNEQF
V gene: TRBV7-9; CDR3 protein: ASSKEDFQETQY
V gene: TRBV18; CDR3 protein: ASSPPTSEGSYEQY
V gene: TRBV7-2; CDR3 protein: ASSLGGRPRLREQY
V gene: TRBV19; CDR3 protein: ASSKGVNTEAF
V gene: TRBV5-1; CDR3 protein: ASSLVSAGVITQY
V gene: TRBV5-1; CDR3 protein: ASSSGTSADTQY
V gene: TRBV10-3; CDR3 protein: AISERGPDNEQF
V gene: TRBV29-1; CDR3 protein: SVAPGQGFGEQY
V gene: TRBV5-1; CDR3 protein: ASSFSGRDTLEQY
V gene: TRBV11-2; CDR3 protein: ASSLDREPYNEQF
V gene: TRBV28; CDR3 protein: ASSLNPLAGAYNEQF
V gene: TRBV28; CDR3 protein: ASRPGGNTEAF
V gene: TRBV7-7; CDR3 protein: ASSPTGTTEKLF
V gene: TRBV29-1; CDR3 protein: SVEESGMNTEAF
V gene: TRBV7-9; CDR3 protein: ASRLLAGGRNRGY
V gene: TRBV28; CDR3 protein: ASLISGSSYNSPLH
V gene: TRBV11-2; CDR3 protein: ASSLGLAGRRETQY
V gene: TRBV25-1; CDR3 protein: ASRGAGDTEAF
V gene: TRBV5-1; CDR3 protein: ASSSLTPGLSGNTIY
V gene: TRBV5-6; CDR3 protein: ASSRRQGVGDEQF
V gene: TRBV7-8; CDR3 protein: ASSFKRTSGIGETQY
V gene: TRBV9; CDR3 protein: ASRRSGGNTEAF
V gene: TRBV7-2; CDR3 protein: ASSLASSQRYNEQF
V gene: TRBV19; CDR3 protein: ASSTTVMLNYGYT
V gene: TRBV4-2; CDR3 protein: ASSLTRRSTDTQY
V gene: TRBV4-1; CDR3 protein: ASSQFPRGRDTEAF
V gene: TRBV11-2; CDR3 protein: ASSFQESSSGNTIY
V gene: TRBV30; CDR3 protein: AWSASRDRGNYGYT
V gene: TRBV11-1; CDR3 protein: ASKPRGSASNQY
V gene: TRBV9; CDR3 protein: ASSGPKREGTDTQY
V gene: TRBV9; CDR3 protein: ASSAHGTGGSTDTQY
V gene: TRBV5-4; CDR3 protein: ASSLAQGQGQETQY
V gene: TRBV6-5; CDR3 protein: ASSRADRGEQY
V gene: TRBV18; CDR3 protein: ASSPITTGSLDYEQY
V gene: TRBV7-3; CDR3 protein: ASSPSLREGGGLAKNIQY
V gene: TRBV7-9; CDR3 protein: ASSFTQGTEAF
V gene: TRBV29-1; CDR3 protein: SVEDREVSYGYT